One and the same sample provided the 12 T cell receptor beta chains below, sequenced in a study of cytomegalovirus exposure and HLA in healthy donors. This PCR relied on a set of 60 Vbeta primers and 13 Jbeta primers. Only in-frame clones appear in the TCRdb table, and some are missing; sequencing was by immunoSEQ multiplex PCR. Among approximately 130,000 clones listed, 82% were seen once. Sequences were obtained from PBMCs. These receptors originate from a boy aged 10-17 years in good health and CMV-seronegative.

The chain carries TRBV27 and TRBJ1-2; tentatively, D is TRBD1 (5 bases). CDR1 is MNHEY, CDR2 SMNVEV, per germline (reference sequence). Trimming removed 5 bases at V and 4 bases at J, with 11 bases between. This CDR3 spans 13 amino acids. This CDR3 reads CASSPIDSYGYTF. For the CDR3, the DNA is TGTGCCAGCAGTCCGATTGACAGCTATGGCTACACCTTC.

J is TRBJ2-7 and V is TRBV28, with 12 bases identical to TRBD1. V dropped 8 bases and J dropped 5; count of bases not matched to a gene: 1. There are 12 residues in the CDR3. CDR1 is MDHEN, CDR2 SYDVKM, per germline. CDR3: CASGTGGDEQYF. As DNA, the CDR3 is TGTGCCAGCGGGACAGGGGGCGACGAGCAGTACTTC.

The chain has TRBV4-1 and TRBJ2-2; the D gene is possibly TRBD1 (6 bases). This CDR3 is 16 amino acids long. Deletions cut 4 bases from V and 4 bases from J, with 16 bases between. Looked up from germline, CDR1 is MGHRA and CDR2 is YSYEKL. The CDR3 sequence is CASSRLSTGRTGELFF. In nucleotides, the CDR3 is TGCGCCAGCAGCCGCCTCTCCACAGGGCGCACCGGGGAGCTGTTTTTT.

The chain employs TRBV14 and TRBJ2-7; 10 nucleotides line up with TRBD2. The V segment lost 10 bases and the J segment 2 bases; nucleotides outside the gene matches: 11. The CDR3 is made up of 15 amino acids. Germline CDR1 SGHDN, CDR2 FVKESK. CDR3 coding DNA: TGTGCCATGCCGGCTATCGGACTAGCGGCCTACGAGCAGTACTTC. Translation gives CAMPAIGLAAYEQYF.

This sequence joins TRBV4-3 and TRBJ2-7; 7 bases agree with TRBD2. Trimming took 0 bases from V and 0 from J; bases not matched to a gene: 8. Germline CDR1 is LGHNA and CDR2 is YSLEER. The CDR3 length is 17 residues. The CDR3 is CASSQEPAGRTSYEQYF. In DNA, the CDR3 is TGCGCCAGCAGCCAAGAGCCAGCGGGAAGGACCTCCTACGAGCAGTACTTC.

This clone was observed once. This chain uses TRBV2 with TRBJ2-1, with 7 nucleotides matching TRBD1. From germline, CDR1 is SNHLY and CDR2 FYNNEI. The CDR3 consists of 16 residues. With 9 bases clipped from V and 0 bases from J, the junction kept 11 bases outside the gene matches. The CDR3 reads CASAERTGFSYNEQFF. CDR3 DNA: TGTGCCAGTGCGGAACGGACAGGATTCTCCTACAATGAGCAGTTCTTC. Drawing the rest from reference TRBV2 and TRBJ2-1, the complete variable domain is EPEVTQTPSHQVTQMGQEVILRCVPISNHLYFYWYRQILGQKVEFLVSFYNNEISEKSEIFDDQFSVERPDGSNFTLKIRSTKLEDSAMYFCASAERTGFSYNEQFFGPGTRLTVL.

The chain employs TRBV4-1 and TRBJ2-7; 7 positions agree with TRBD2. Germline V gene sequence: CDR1 MGHRA, CDR2 YSYEKL. The V and J ends lost 0 bases and 2 bases, in that order; junction bases with no gene match: 7. The CDR3 spans 16 residues. This CDR3 is CASSQEAEAGAYEQYF. The CDR3 nucleotides are TGCGCCAGCAGCCAAGAAGCCGAGGCGGGGGCCTACGAGCAGTACTTC.

About this clone itself: Germline and junction disagree at one end, which may indicate a read error. The chain recombines TRBV7-9 with TRBJ2-3; TRBD2 matches at 10 bases. CDR1 SEHNR and CDR2 FQNEAQ come from the germline V gene (reference sequence). This CDR3 comprises 16 residues. The CDR3: CSSSLRTSGPTDTQYF. The CDR3 DNA is TGTTCCAGCAGCTTACGGACTAGCGGTCCCACAGATACGCAGTATTTT.

This clone has just a few counts. A junction end diverges from the germline sequence, so it may reflect a read error. The rearrangement uses TRBV10-3 and TRBJ2-7; 9 nucleotides line up with TRBD1. CDR1 is ENHRY and CDR2 is SYGVKD in the germline V gene. The CDR3 spans 15 residues. Here the CDR3 DNA reads TGTGCCATCAGTGAGCCGGGACAGGGCTCCTTCGAGCAGTACTTC. Translation gives CAISEPGQGSFEQYF.

The rearrangement joins TRBV5-1 to TRBJ1-1, with TRBD1 identical over 8 bases. This CDR3 contains 14 residues. With 3 bases clipped from V and 1 base from J, the junction kept 2 bases outside the gene matches. Per germline, CDR1 SGHRS and CDR2 YFSETQ. CDR3 in amino acids: CASSYGQGNTEAFF. The CDR3 DNA sequence: TGCGCCAGCAGCTATGGACAGGGGAACACTGAAGCTTTCTTT.

This chain connects TRBV10-3 to TRBJ2-5; maybe TRBD2 (6 bases). In germline, CDR1 is ENHRY, CDR2 SYGVKD. V lost 3 bases, J lost 1 base, and 9 bases lay in between. The CDR3 covers 14 residues. Here the CDR3 reads CAISDSGVQETQYF. DNA of the CDR3: TGTGCCATCAGTGATTCGGGGGTCCAAGAGACCCAGTACTTC.

The chain carries TRBV12-2 and TRBJ2-4; TRBD1 reflects the table's D call only, with no check against the DNA. TRBV12-2 is given as a pseudogene. The CDR3 length is 20 residues. The CDR3 DNA is TGTGCAAGTCGCTTAGCGCCGGGACAGGGGTCCAATTCCCCATTGGGCATTCAGTACTTC. It encodes CASRLAPGQGSNSPLGIQYF.